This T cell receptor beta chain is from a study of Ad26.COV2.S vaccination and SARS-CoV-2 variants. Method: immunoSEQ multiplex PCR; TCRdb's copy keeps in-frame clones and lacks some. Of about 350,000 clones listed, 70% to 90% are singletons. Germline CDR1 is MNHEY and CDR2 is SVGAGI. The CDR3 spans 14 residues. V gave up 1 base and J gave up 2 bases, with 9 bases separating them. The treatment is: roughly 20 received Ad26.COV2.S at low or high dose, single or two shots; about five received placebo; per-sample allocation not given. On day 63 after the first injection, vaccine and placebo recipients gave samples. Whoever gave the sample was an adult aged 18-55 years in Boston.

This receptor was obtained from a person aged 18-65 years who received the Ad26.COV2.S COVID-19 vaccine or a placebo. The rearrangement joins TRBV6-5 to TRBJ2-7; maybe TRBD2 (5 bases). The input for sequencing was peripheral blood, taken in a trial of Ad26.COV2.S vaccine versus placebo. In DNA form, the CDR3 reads TGTGCCAGCAGTTACTATGGCGGGCCCTACGAGCAGTACTTC. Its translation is CASSYYGGPYEQYF.